Presented here are 7 T cell receptor beta chains from one specimen sequenced in a study of Graves' ophthalmopathy and Graves' hyperthyroidism (dated by TCRdb to about 2018). Sequencing took place on an Illumina HiSeq 2000. For repertoire sequencing, the TCR beta CDR3 regions were amplified from RNA transcripts. The first round of RT-PCR was done with HTBI primers and the Qiagen OneStep RT-PCR kit, and was followed by a second round of multiplex PCR, then size selection and purification. TCRdb reprocessing: public reads trimmed at Q25 with fastp, clones called with MiXCR, in-frame beta chains kept. All rows with the same CDR3 protein become a single entry with the most common DNA and genes. Here the sample has around 170,000 distinct CDR3 sequences; 30% to 45% occur a single time. Of the sample, 5.8% falls within the top ten clones. Sequences were obtained from peripheral blood. The receptors were gathered from a woman between 40 and 50 years old with Graves' ophthalmopathy. Donor details come from another sample of the same person, matched by shared clones.

This clonotype was counted ten times or more. The CDR3 DNA reads TGTGCCAGCAGTTACTCCCCACAGGGGGGCACAGATACGCAGTATTTT. Protein product: CASSYSPQGGTDTQYF. V gene TRBV6-5 combines with J gene TRBJ2-3, with 8 bases aligning to TRBD1. Per the germline V gene, CDR1 is MNHEY and CDR2 is SVGAGI. The V gene end was trimmed by 0 bases and the J gene end by 1 base; junction bases not matched to a gene: 3. The CDR3 length is 16 residues.

The rearrangement uses TRBV6-2 or TRBV6-3 and TRBJ2-5, with TRBD1 identical over 7 bases. From germline, CDR1 is MNHEY and CDR2 SVGEGT. The CDR3 length is 15 residues. Trimming at V came to 2 bases and at J to 5 bases, leaving 8 bases not matched to a gene. CDR3 protein: CASSYPGQLVETQYF. The CDR3 DNA sequence: TGTGCCAGCAGTTACCCGGGACAGCTAGTTGAGACCCAGTACTTC.

The V and J genes are TRBV27 and TRBJ2-7, with 9 bases matching TRBD1. This CDR3 region has 13 residues. The J segment lost 2 bases and the V segment lost 8 bases, leaving 4 bases of the junction unmatched. Looked up from germline, CDR1 is MNHEY and CDR2 is SMNVEV (reference sequence). CDR3 region: CASGRDRAYEQYF. As DNA, the CDR3 is TGTGCCAGCGGAAGGGACAGGGCCTACGAGCAGTACTTC.

The chain is built from TRBV28 and TRBJ2-3; perhaps TRBD1 as D (5 bases). Trimming took 1 base from V and 4 from J, leaving 6 bases between them. The CDR3 loop spans 13 amino acids. Germline lookup yields CDR1 MDHEN and CDR2 SYDVKM. This CDR3 is CASSLSGSDTQYF. The CDR3 DNA reads as TGTGCCAGCAGTTTATCAGGGTCAGATACGCAGTATTTT.

This clonotype has only a few counts. The gene calls are TRBV12-3 or TRBV12-4 and TRBJ1-2; 7 bases agree with TRBD1. The CDR3 is made up of 13 amino acids. J lost 5 bases, V lost 5 bases, and 5 bases had no gene match. The CDR3 region has the DNA TGTGCCAGCAGTAGACAGGGAAGGTATGGCTACACCTTC. It specifies CASSRQGRYGYTF.

This chain connects TRBV12-3 or TRBV12-4 to TRBJ2-2; D is undetermined. V was shortened by 6 bases and J by 7 bases, with 9 bases between the two germline ends. This CDR3 is 12 amino acids long. The CDR3 loop is CASSPGIGELFF. In DNA form, the CDR3 reads TGTGCCAGCAGCCCCGGCATCGGGGAGCTGTTTTTT.

This clonotype showed up many times. The chain is built from TRBV20-1 and TRBJ1-1; no clear D gene. Trimming stripped 1 base from V and 2 bases from J, with 5 bases between. The CDR3 is 12 amino acids. From germline, CDR1 is DFQATT and CDR2 SNEGSKA (reference sequence). The CDR3 region has the DNA TGCAGTGCTAGAGCCGTAAACACTGAAGCTTTCTTT. It is translated as CSARAVNTEAFF.